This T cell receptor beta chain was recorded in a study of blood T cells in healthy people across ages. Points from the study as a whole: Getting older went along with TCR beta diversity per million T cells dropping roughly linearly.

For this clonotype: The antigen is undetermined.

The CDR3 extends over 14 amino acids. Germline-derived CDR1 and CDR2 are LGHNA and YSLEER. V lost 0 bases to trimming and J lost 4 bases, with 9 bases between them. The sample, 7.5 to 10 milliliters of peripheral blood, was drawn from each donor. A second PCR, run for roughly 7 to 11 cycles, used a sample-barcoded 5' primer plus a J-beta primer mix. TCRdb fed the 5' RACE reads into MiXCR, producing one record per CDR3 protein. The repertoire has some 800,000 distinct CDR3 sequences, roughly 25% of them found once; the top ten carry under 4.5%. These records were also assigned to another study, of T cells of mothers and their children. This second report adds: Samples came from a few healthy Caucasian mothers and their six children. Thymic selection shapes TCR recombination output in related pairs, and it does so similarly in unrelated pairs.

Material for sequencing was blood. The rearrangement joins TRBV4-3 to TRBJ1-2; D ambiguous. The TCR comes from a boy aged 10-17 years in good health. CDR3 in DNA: TGCGCCAGCAGCCAAGATCGGGAGGCCTATGGCTACACCTTC. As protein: CASSQDREAYGYTF.